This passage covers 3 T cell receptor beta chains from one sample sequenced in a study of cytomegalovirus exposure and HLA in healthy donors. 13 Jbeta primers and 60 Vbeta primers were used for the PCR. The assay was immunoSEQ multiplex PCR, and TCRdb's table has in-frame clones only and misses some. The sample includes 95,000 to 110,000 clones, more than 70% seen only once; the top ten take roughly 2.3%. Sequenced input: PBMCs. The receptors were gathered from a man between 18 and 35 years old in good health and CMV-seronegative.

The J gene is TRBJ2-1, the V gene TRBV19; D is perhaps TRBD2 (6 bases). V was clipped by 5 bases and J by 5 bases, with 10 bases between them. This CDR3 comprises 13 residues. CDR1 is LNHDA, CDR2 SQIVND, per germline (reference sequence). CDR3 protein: CASSLGLNNEQFF. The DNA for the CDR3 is TGTGCCAGTAGTCTGGGACTCAACAATGAGCAGTTCTTC.

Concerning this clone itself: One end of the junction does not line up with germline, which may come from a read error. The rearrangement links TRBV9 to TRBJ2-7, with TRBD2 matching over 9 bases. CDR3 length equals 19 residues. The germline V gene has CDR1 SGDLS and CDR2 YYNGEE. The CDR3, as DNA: TGTGCCAGCAGCGTAGGGGATAGCGGGGGCTTCAGTGGTGGCTACGGGCAGTACTTC. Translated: CASSVGDSGGFSGGYGQYF.

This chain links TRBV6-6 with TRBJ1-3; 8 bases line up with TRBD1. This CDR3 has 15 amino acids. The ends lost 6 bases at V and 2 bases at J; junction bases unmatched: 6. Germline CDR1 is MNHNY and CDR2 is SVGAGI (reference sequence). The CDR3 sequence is CASRPPGGAGNTIYF. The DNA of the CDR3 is TGTGCCAGCAGGCCTCCAGGGGGCGCTGGAAACACCATATATTTT.